The 28 T cell receptor beta chains in this list originate from one sample, sequenced in a study of OX40 agonist ivuxolimab in advanced cancers. The table came from immunoSEQ multiplex PCR; TCRdb's copy has only in-frame clones and leaves some out. The sample includes around 83,000 clones, 90% to 95% of them seen just once. The sequenced sample was CD4+ or CD8+ T cells sorted from blood, obtained in a trial of the OX40 agonist ivuxolimab. These receptors all stem from an adult with an advanced solid tumor such as melanoma, head and neck, liver or kidney cancer.

The chain employs TRBV5-4 and TRBJ2-5; 7 bases line up with TRBD2. This CDR3 has 16 amino acids. Germline V gives CDR1 SGHNT, CDR2 YYREEE (reference sequence). V was clipped by 0 bases and J by 1 base; unmatched bases: 6. The CDR3 loop is CASSLDPAGTQETQYF. CDR3 nucleotides: TGTGCCAGCAGCTTGGATCCAGCGGGGACCCAAGAGACCCAGTACTTC.

V gene TRBV5-1 combines with J gene TRBJ2-7; 7 bases line up with TRBD1. In germline, CDR1 is SGHRS, CDR2 YFSETQ. The CDR3 sequence is 14 residues long. The V and J ends lost 0 bases and 1 base, in that order; junction bases with no gene match: 1. The DNA for the CDR3 is TGCGCCAGCAGCTTGGAGGGACAGTCCTACGAGCAGTACTTC. It is translated as CASSLEGQSYEQYF.

The chain links TRBV18 to TRBJ1-2; weak D call: TRBD1 (6 bases). The CDR3 is 18 amino acids. V was clipped by 6 bases and J by 8 bases, with 31 bases between them. Germline V lookup: CDR1 KGHSH, CDR2 LQKENI. CDR3 protein: CASSPGDGGAGEREGYTF. Here the CDR3 DNA reads TGTGCCAGCTCCCCCGGGGATGGGGGGGCTGGGGAACGGGAGGGCTACACCTTC.

This sequence joins TRBV7-2 and TRBJ2-7; no clear D gene. Germline-derived CDR1 and CDR2 are SGHTA and FQGNSA. V lost 3 bases and J 2 bases, leaving 8 bases between the germline ends. The CDR3 spans 13 residues. CDR3 amino acids: CASSFAETYEQYF. The CDR3 bases are TGTGCCAGCAGCTTTGCGGAGACCTACGAGCAGTACTTC.

The chain recombines TRBV28 with TRBJ1-1; 9 bases align to TRBD1. CDR1 MDHEN and CDR2 SYDVKM come from the germline V gene. J lost 0 bases, V lost 6 bases, and 5 bases had no gene match. The CDR3 extends over 15 amino acids. The DNA for the CDR3 is TGTGCCAGCAGACACCGGACAGGGGTGAACACTGAAGCTTTCTTT. Amino acid sequence: CASRHRTGVNTEAFF.

The J gene is TRBJ2-7, the V gene TRBV2, with TRBD2 matching over 8 bases. This CDR3 has 14 residues. J lost 4 bases, V lost 2 bases, and 4 bases had no gene match. Per germline, CDR1 SNHLY and CDR2 FYNNEI. The CDR3 loop reads CASSEIAGNYEQYF. The CDR3 DNA is TGTGCCAGCAGTGAAATAGCGGGAAATTACGAGCAGTACTTC.

This chain joins TRBV19 and TRBJ1-2, with 8 bases identical to TRBD1. The CDR3 has 17 amino acids. The ends lost 5 bases at V and 3 bases at J; junction bases unmatched: 14. CDR1 is LNHDA and CDR2 is SQIVND in the germline V gene (reference sequence). CDR3 sequence (DNA): TGTGCCAGTAGTCCCCGGACAGGGAATTCCCTCTACTATGGCTACACCTTC. Residues: CASSPRTGNSLYYGYTF. Full variable domain (rest looked up from reference TRBV19 and TRBJ1-2): DGGITQSPKYLFRKEGQNVTLSCEQNLNHDAMYWYRQDPGQGLRLIYYSQIVNDFQKGDIAEGYSVSREKKESFPLTVTSAQKNPTAFYLCASSPRTGNSLYYGYTFGSGTRLTVV.

The genes are TRBV7-2 and TRBJ2-2; 12 bases align to TRBD2. V lost 4 bases and J lost 3; bases outside the gene matches: 3. CDR3 length: 16 residues. From germline, CDR1 is SGHTA and CDR2 FQGNSA. CDR3 region: CASSSGLAGYTGELFF. The DNA of the CDR3 is TGTGCCAGCAGCTCTGGACTAGCGGGATACACCGGGGAGCTGTTTTTT. The variable domain in full, with the rest retrieved from reference TRBV7-2 and TRBJ2-2, is GAGVSQSPSNKVTEKGKDVELRCDPISGHTALYWYRQSLGQGLEFLIYFQGNSAPDKSGLPSDRFSAERTGGSVSTLTIQRTQQEDSAVYLCASSSGLAGYTGELFFGEGSRLTVL.

The chain joins TRBV11-2 to TRBJ1-1; D remains ambiguous. Trimming shortened V by 1 base and J by 7 bases, and 16 bases separated the two germline ends. CDR3 length: 15 amino acids. From germline, CDR1 is SGHAT and CDR2 FQNNGV. CDR3 loop: CASSLGDRNLGEAFF. CDR3 nucleotide sequence: TGTGCCAGCAGCTTAGGGGATCGGAACCTAGGTGAAGCTTTCTTT.

The chain has TRBV4-2 and TRBJ1-1; D not resolved. CDR1 LGHNA and CDR2 YNFKEQ come from the germline V gene. The V gene lost 1 base and the J gene lost 6 bases, with 15 bases spanning the gap. This CDR3 is built from 15 residues. The CDR3 loop is CASSQAVGGSAEAFF. The DNA for the CDR3 is TGTGCCAGCAGCCAAGCCGTGGGAGGGAGCGCTGAAGCTTTCTTT.

The chain carries TRBV2 and TRBJ1-2; D gene unclear. This CDR3 spans 12 amino acids. Germline CDR1 is SNHLY and CDR2 is FYNNEI. Trimming shortened V by 4 bases and J by 8 bases, and 11 bases separated the two germline ends. CDR3 loop: CASSAGLGGYTF. The CDR3 DNA reads TGTGCCAGCAGTGCCGGCTTAGGCGGCTACACCTTC.

This chain joins TRBV27 and TRBJ2-6, with D hard to call. The CDR3 consists of 13 residues. Germline V CDR1 and CDR2: MNHEY, SMNVEV (reference sequence). V lost 6 bases to trimming and J lost 0 bases, with 3 bases between them. The CDR3 protein is CASRPSGANVLTF. As DNA, the CDR3 is TGTGCCAGCAGACCCTCTGGGGCCAACGTCCTGACTTTC.

J is TRBJ1-5 and V is TRBV7-9; D might be TRBD1 (5 bases). The CDR3 is 15 residues long. The germline V gene encodes CDR1 SEHNR and CDR2 FQNEAQ (reference sequence). Trimming took 0 bases from V and 0 from J, leaving 6 bases between them. Written as DNA, the CDR3 is TGTGCCAGCAGCTTAGCGGGGGATAGCAATCAGCCCCAGCATTTT. Translating gives CASSLAGDSNQPQHF.

The chain uses TRBV19 and TRBJ1-1, with 8 bases lining up with TRBD1. V lost 5 bases and J lost 1; bases outside the gene matches: 6. CDR1 is LNHDA, CDR2 SQIVND, per germline (reference sequence). The CDR3 is made up of 15 amino acids. CDR3 nucleotide sequence: TGTGCCAGTAGTGTGGGACAGGCGAGGAACACTGAAGCTTTCTTT. Protein product: CASSVGQARNTEAFF.

The rearrangement uses TRBV27 and TRBJ2-7; 10 bases match TRBD1. This CDR3 spans 14 amino acids. Per the germline V gene, CDR1 is MNHEY and CDR2 is SMNVEV (reference sequence). Trimming at V came to 6 bases and at J to 3 bases, leaving 5 bases not matched to a gene. Written as DNA, the CDR3 is TGTGCCAGCAGGGCGGGACAGGGGAACTACGAGCAGTACTTC. It translates to CASRAGQGNYEQYF.

This CDR3 reads CAISGGDSETQYF. The CDR3, as DNA: TGTGCCATCAGTGGGGGAGACTCCGAGACCCAGTACTTC. This chain connects TRBV10-3 to TRBJ2-5; TRBD2 might be the D (5 bases). This CDR3 contains 13 residues. CDR1 and CDR2 from the germline V gene are ENHRY and SYGVKD. V lost 4 bases and J 5 bases, leaving 11 bases between the germline ends.

The rearrangement links TRBV5-4 to TRBJ2-1, with TRBD2 identical over 9 bases. The CDR3 length is 16 residues. The junction had 6 bases not matched to a gene; V was cut back by 5 bases and J by 0 bases. Germline-derived CDR1 and CDR2 are SGHNT and YYREEE (reference sequence). The CDR3 sequence: CASRDSGSTSYNEQFF. The CDR3 DNA sequence: TGTGCCAGCAGGGATAGCGGGAGCACCTCCTACAATGAGCAGTTCTTC.

This chain joins TRBV28 and TRBJ2-1; TRBD2 matches 9 bases. With V trimmed by 7 bases and J by 6 bases, 10 bases remained unmatched. Germline V CDR1 and CDR2: MDHEN, SYDVKM. The CDR3 contains 15 residues. CDR3 in amino acids: CASTSSGRFGNEQFF. Written as DNA, the CDR3 is TGTGCCAGCACATCGAGCGGGAGGTTTGGCAATGAGCAGTTCTTC.

The chain is built from TRBV2 and TRBJ2-5; no clear D gene. This CDR3 has 13 amino acids. Germline V gene data show CDR1 as SNHLY and CDR2 as FYNNEI. V shed 4 bases and J shed 5 bases, with 11 bases lying between them. This CDR3 is CASSVETRETQYF. The CDR3 nucleotides read TGTGCCAGCAGTGTTGAGACAAGGGAGACCCAGTACTTC.

This chain connects TRBV5-6 to TRBJ1-5; no definite D call. The V end was cut by 4 bases, the J end by 3 bases, with 11 bases between. The length of the CDR3 is 14 residues. The germline CDR1 and CDR2 sequences are SGHDT and YYEEEE. The CDR3 is CASSDSRLNQPQHF. CDR3 bases: TGTGCCAGCAGCGACTCCCGCCTCAATCAGCCCCAGCATTTT.

V and J are TRBV19 and TRBJ2-1; D gene ambiguous. The CDR3 sequence is 12 residues long. The ends were cut back, 3 bases at V and 9 bases at J, with 9 bases in the middle. Germline-derived CDR1 and CDR2 are LNHDA and SQIVND (reference sequence). CDR3 DNA: TGTGCCAGTAGTATGTGGACCGGTGAGCAGTTCTTC. Translating it yields CASSMWTGEQFF.

The rearrangement uses TRBV28 and TRBJ1-2, with TRBD1 matching over 9 bases. Germline values: CDR1 MDHEN, CDR2 SYDVKM. After removal of 5 bases from V and 8 bases from J, the junction contained 9 bases not matched to a gene. The CDR3 runs to 14 residues. CDR3 residues: CASSPWTGVGGYTF. The CDR3 DNA is TGTGCCAGCAGTCCCTGGACAGGGGTAGGAGGCTACACCTTC.

J is TRBJ2-6 and V is TRBV18; D is uncertain. CDR3 length equals 13 residues. The V and J ends lost 4 bases and 0 bases respectively, with 1 base between them. The germline V gene encodes CDR1 KGHSH and CDR2 LQKENI. This CDR3 is CASSLSGANVLTF. The CDR3 DNA is TGTGCCAGCTCACTCTCTGGGGCCAACGTCCTGACTTTC. Complete variable domain (other parts from reference TRBV18 and TRBJ2-6): NAGVMQNPRHLVRRRGQEARLRCSPMKGHSHVYWYRQLPEEGLKFMVYLQKENIIDESGMPKERFSAEFPKEGPSILRIQQVVRGDSAAYFCASSLSGANVLTFGAGSRLTVL.

The chain employs TRBV5-1 and TRBJ2-2; TRBD1 agrees at 8 bases. Unmatched junction bases numbered 4, after V lost 3 bases and J lost 6 bases. This CDR3 contains 14 residues. The germline V gene encodes CDR1 SGHRS and CDR2 YFSETQ. As DNA, the CDR3 is TGCGCCAGCAGCTCGGACAGGGTTCCCGGGGAGCTGTTTTTT. Its protein is CASSSDRVPGELFF.

The chain joins TRBV9 to TRBJ1-4; D not resolved. Germline V gene sequence: CDR1 SGDLS, CDR2 YYNGEE. This CDR3 region has 14 residues. V dropped 0 bases and J dropped 7 bases, with 10 bases sitting between them. CDR3 DNA sequence: TGTGCCAGCAGCGTAGCGGTGGCCTCTGAAAAACTGTTTTTT. Protein product: CASSVAVASEKLFF.

V and J are TRBV5-6 and TRBJ1-5; maybe TRBD1 (6 bases). CDR3 length: 15 residues. Germline-derived CDR1 and CDR2 are SGHDT and YYEEEE. Trimming removed 2 bases from V and 3 bases from J, with 12 bases in between. CDR3 sequence reads: CASSLGGRDNQPQHF. The CDR3 DNA reads TGTGCCAGCAGCTTAGGGGGGCGAGACAATCAGCCCCAGCATTTT.

The rearrangement joins TRBV7-9 to TRBJ1-2, with D possibly TRBD1 on 5 matching bases. The CDR3 runs 13 residues. Germline loops: CDR1 SEHNR, CDR2 FQNEAQ (reference sequence). Trimming stripped 1 base from V and 4 bases from J, with 7 bases between. The CDR3 DNA reads as TGTGCCAGCAGCTTAGAGGGGTTCTATGGCTACACCTTC. Its protein is CASSLEGFYGYTF.

This clone was seen only once. The rearrangement joins TRBV5-1 to TRBJ2-1; D remains unclear. This CDR3 is 15 amino acids long. Germline assignment: CDR1 SGHRS and CDR2 YFSETQ. The V end was cut by 6 bases, the J end by 4 bases, with 17 bases between. The CDR3 loop reads CASTLAPHDYNEQFF. Here the CDR3 DNA reads TGCGCCAGCACCCTGGCCCCACACGATTACAATGAGCAGTTCTTC.